This T cell receptor beta chain was retrieved from a study of T cell responses to AZD1222 COVID-19 vaccine (dated by TCRdb to about 2021). In terms of the full investigation: A total of just over 230 trial participants underwent TCR sequencing, of whom some 210 received two doses of AZD1222 and 26 received two doses of the MenACWY control vaccine. Trial participants were enrolled by age into 18-55, 56-69 and 70-plus year subgroups, with about 150, 28 and 57 TCR-sequenced participants respectively.

What the study reported, not specific to this receptor: Participants were mostly white British, with more females than males. The authors suggested clonal diversity may have been underestimated. In the small 56-69-year group, the increase in depth fell short of significance, most likely because of low power. Conclusions about previously exposed vaccinees were limited because only six AZD1222 recipients were SARS-CoV-2 seropositive at baseline. Because no day 14 peak-response samples were available, repertoires were characterized only after the peak T cell response. After two AZD1222 doses, spike-specific TCR breadth and depth were significantly higher than at day 0 and than in MenACWY recipients. The vaccine-associated CD4 TCRs covered the entire spike protein, and the dominant responses fell in regions 160-218 and 743-854. Reportedly, close to half of the unique spike-specific TCRs recognized epitopes lying outside the regions that are mutated in the B.1.351 and B.1.1.7 variants.

The CDR3 regions of human TCRbeta chains were analyzed by immunosequencing. The study's processing was this. TCRs in the repertoires were compared against a reference library of SARS-CoV-2-specific TCRs that had been generated with the MIRA antigen-specificity platform. Breadth meant the fraction of unique TCRs that were SARS-CoV-2-associated, whereas depth meant the fraction of total T cells that were SARS-CoV-2-associated. Using the MIRA data, each spike-specific TCR was assigned both to the spike region to which the TCR was reactive and to a CD4 or CD8 class. Log10-transformed breadth and depth values were compared by one-way ANOVA with Sidak's multiple comparisons tests. TCRdb carries this immuneACCESS record with in-frame sequences only. Its versions omit some clonotypes, under half of them owing to an unresolved V gene in the studies checked, with the rest unexplained. The V and J calls and clone size are taken from that table; D and trimming were inferred from the DNA. Recorded for this sample are over 150,000 clones; roughly nine tenths of them occurred a single time. The ten most abundant clones make up around 3.5% of the sample.

Concerning this clone itself: This clone's antigen is unknown. No much larger clonotype is one base removed from it; base qualities were not supplied.

The sample's time point label is to be understood as: about 28 days (+/-7) after the second vaccine dose. AZD1222 recipients given second doses at about 4 weeks or at about 12 weeks were pooled, since spike-specific TCR depth and breadth were not found to differ between the two schedules. Samples from vaccinated people were obtained from the UK trials COV001 and COV002, which included a single-blind randomized controlled phase 2/3 trial of AZD1222 (ChAdOx1 nCoV-19) in healthy adults. For TCRbeta chain sequencing, PBMC samples were collected from trial participants at day 0 and at day 28 after the second dose. The receptor was derived from an adult who received the AZD1222 COVID-19 vaccine. The source material was peripheral blood, sampled 28 days after the second AZD1222 dose.

The CDR3 reads as follows: CASSTRQGNNEQFF. The DNA is TGTGCCAGCAGCACCCGACAGGGAAACAATGAGCAGTTCTTC. The chain links TRBV7-3 with TRBJ2-1, with TRBD1 identical over 7 junction bases. The germline V gene provides CDR1 SGHTA and CDR2 FQGTGA. Including the terminal cysteine and phenylalanine, the CDR3 comprises 14 residues. Only CDR3 DNA is held: 42 bases, read in frame from base 1. The germline V end is reduced by 5 bases and the J end by 5 bases; junction bases left unmatched: 6.